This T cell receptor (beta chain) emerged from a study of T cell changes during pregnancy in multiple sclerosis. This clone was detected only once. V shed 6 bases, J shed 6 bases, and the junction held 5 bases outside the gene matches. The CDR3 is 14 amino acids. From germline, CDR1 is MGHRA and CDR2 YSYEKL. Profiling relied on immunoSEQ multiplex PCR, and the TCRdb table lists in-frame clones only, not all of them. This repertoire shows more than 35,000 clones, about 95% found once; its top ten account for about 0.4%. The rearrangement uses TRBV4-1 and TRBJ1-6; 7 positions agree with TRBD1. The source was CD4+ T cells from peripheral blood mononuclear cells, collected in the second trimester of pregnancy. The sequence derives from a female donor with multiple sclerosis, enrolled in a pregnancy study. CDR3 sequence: CASSLDRPNSPLHF. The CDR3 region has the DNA TGCGCCAGCAGTTTGGACAGGCCTAATTCACCCCTCCACTTT.